This TCR beta chain came from a study of T cells after yellow fever vaccination. Study results and caveats: Just a small share of clonotypes turned up in the CD4 compartment as well as the CD8 compartment. The secondary T-cell response peaked on day 5, not day 15, but was weaker. Abundant clonotypes from the bulk population could have been carried over as contaminants into FACS-sorted repertoires.

J gave up 6 bases and V 4 bases, and 3 bases lay outside the gene matches. The CDR3 loop spans 14 amino acids. Germline V gene sequence: CDR1 SGHTA, CDR2 FQGNSA. A process of 5'RACE template switching, which added a universal primer site and UMIs, was used to make TCR cDNA. Each CDR3 protein gets one entry after TCRdb re-called the 5' RACE reads with MiXCR. The sample consists of around 550,000 distinct CDR3 sequences, under 25% of them appearing once. This clonotype was seen more than once but under ten times. Its antigen is not known. The receptor was isolated from a man aged 25 to 40 who received the YFV17D yellow fever vaccine. Sample: PBMCs, taken 15 days after the yellow fever booster vaccination. The chain employs TRBV7-2 and TRBJ2-7, with 13 bases matching TRBD2. CDR3 residues: CASSWTSGRSEQYF. For the CDR3, the DNA is TGTGCCAGCAGCTGGACTAGCGGGAGATCCGAGCAGTACTTC.